The rows below give T cell receptor beta chains drawn from one sample of a study of T cell repertoires in cytomegalovirus infection. TCRdb re-analysed the reads in MiXCR, keeping a single row per CDR3 protein. Among approximately 550,000 distinct CDR3 sequences, about 15% were seen once, and the ten largest hold roughly a quarter. The sequenced material came from CD8+ T cells from PBMCs. Source of these receptors: a human donor in good health (CMV status not recorded). Some clones in this sample may be carry-over from other donors' samples. Both conserved end residues are part of each CDR3. The D gene is left open where the match is weak. Size is omitted from some rows. Given values are once, few, many or a class for expanded clones.

TRBD2	-	TRBV3-1	TRBJ2-1	CASSQEWGGSSYNEQFF	TGTGCCAGCAGCCAAGAATGGGGGGGGAGCTCCTACAATGAGCAGTTCTTC
TRBD2	many	TRBV29-1	TRBJ2-5	CSGILRLAGVPETQYF	TGCAGCGGTATACTTCGACTAGCGGGAGTCCCAGAGACCCAGTACTTC
-	many	TRBV6-1	TRBJ2-7	CASSDLGGDGFSYEQYF	TGTGCCAGCAGTGATTTAGGTGGCGACGGGTTTTCCTACGAGCAGTACTTC
-	-	TRBV3-1	TRBJ2-2	CASSQGPGLITGELFF	TGTGCCAGCAGCCAAGGACCGGGACTTATAACCGGGGAGCTGTTTTTT
-	few	TRBV7-9	TRBJ1-1	CAIEIPGETEAFF	TGTGCCATCGAGATCCCGGGGGAGACTGAAGCTTTCTTT
TRBD1	few	TRBV5-5	TRBJ2-5	CASSLPRGLGETQYF	TGTGCCAGCAGCTTGCCCAGGGGGCTGGGGGAGACCCAGTACTTC
-	many	TRBV6-6	TRBJ2-7	CASSLLFSLYEQYF	TGTGCCAGCAGCCTACTATTCTCCCTTTACGAGCAGTACTTC
-	many	TRBV12-3/TRBV12-4	TRBJ1-2	CASSILLGADGYTF	TGTGCCAGCAGCATCCTGTTGGGCGCCGATGGCTACACCTTC
TRBD1	many	TRBV7-2	TRBJ2-7	CASSLGDRGRYEQYF	TGTGCCAGCAGCTTAGGGGACAGGGGTAGGTACGAGCAGTACTTC
-	-	TRBV6-6	TRBJ1-1	CASKVGQTNTEAFF	TGTGCCAGCAAAGTCGGACAGACGAACACTGAAGCTTTCTTT
TRBD2	few	TRBV18	TRBJ2-1	CASSYWSSGSSYNEQFF	TGTGCCAGCTCGTATTGGTCTAGCGGGAGCTCCTACAATGAGCAGTTCTTC
TRBD2	-	TRBV4-2	TRBJ2-7	CDTGGDYEQYF	TGTGACACGGGGGGGGACTACGAGCAGTACTTC
-	few	TRBV14	TRBJ2-5	CASSPLTGRQETQYF	TGTGCCAGCAGCCCACTGACAGGGAGGCAAGAGACCCAGTACTTC
-	many	TRBV7-9	TRBJ2-1	CASSLGRGGEQFF	TGTGCCAGCAGCTTAGGAAGGGGCGGTGAGCAGTTCTTC
-	many	TRBV6-5	TRBJ1-6	CASSYLGAADSPLHF	TGTGCCAGCAGTTACCTCGGGGCCGCGGATTCACCCCTCCACTTT
TRBD2	many	TRBV27	TRBJ2-3	CASNGGRAQGTQYF	TGTGCCAGCAACGGCGGGAGGGCCCAGGGTACGCAGTATTTT
TRBD1	few	TRBV28	TRBJ1-5	CASSYRGQLQPQHF	TGTGCCAGCAGTTATAGGGGGCAACTACAGCCCCAGCATTTT
-	many	TRBV6-1	TRBJ2-7	CASSVRTRTYEQYF	TGTGCCAGCAGTGTACGGACACGTACCTACGAGCAGTACTTC
TRBD1	few	TRBV5-1	TRBJ1-1	CASSGTGEAEAFF	TGCGCCAGCTCCGGGACAGGGGAGGCTGAAGCTTTCTTT
-	-	TRBV24-1	TRBJ2-5	CATSDKALTGYQETQYF	TGTGCCACCAGTGATAAGGCCCTCACTGGTTATCAAGAGACCCAGTACTTC
-	-	TRBV13	TRBJ2-4	CASSFSGEEKNIQYF	TGTGCCAGCAGCTTTTCGGGAGAGGAGAAAAACATTCAGTACTTC
-	many	TRBV7-6	TRBJ1-2	CASSSGGGITF	TGTGCCAGCAGCTCGGGGGGGGGCATAACCTTC
TRBD1	-	TRBV15	TRBJ1-5	CATRQGKKNQPQHF	TGTGCCACCCGACAGGGGAAGAAAAATCAGCCCCAGCATTTT